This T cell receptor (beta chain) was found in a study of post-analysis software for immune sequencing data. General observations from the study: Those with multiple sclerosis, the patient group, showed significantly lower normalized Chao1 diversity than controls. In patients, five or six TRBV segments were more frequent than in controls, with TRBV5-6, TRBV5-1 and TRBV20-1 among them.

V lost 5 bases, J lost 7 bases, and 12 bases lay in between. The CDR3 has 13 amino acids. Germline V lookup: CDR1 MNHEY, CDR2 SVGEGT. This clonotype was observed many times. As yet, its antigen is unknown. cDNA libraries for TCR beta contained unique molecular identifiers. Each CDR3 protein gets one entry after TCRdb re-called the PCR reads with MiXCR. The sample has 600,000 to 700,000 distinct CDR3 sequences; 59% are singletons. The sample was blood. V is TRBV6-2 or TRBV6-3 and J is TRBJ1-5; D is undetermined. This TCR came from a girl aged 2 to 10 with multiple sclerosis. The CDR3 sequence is CASSQASGQPQHF. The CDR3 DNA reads TGTGCCAGCAGTCAGGCCTCTGGACAGCCCCAGCATTTT.